Included here is one T cell receptor (beta chain) sequence, with context. Its target is not known. The germline V gene encodes CDR1 SGHVT and CDR2 SQSDAQ. Trimming at V came to 1 base and at J to 3 bases, leaving 9 bases not matched to a gene. This CDR3 is built from 17 residues. The Oncomine TCR Beta short-read assay was applied to DNA of cultured CD4+ T cells. Via MiXCR, TCRdb re-called the PCR reads, giving one row per CDR3 protein. The data show some 8,600 distinct CDR3 sequences, with 73% seen just once and 25% to 40% held by the top ten. The source of the sample is a study of vaccination and CD4 T cells after COVID-19. Study summary: Sampling after COVID took place at a median of 101 days (range 35 to 161) following diagnosis. Study-wide results and caveats: The researchers studied relatively few convalescent patients and omitted early post-infection timepoints.

Treatment of the sample: approximately nine-day PBMC culture with coronavirus spike peptide pools or control peptides (ViraFEST assay). The sequence was obtained from a human donor who had recovered from COVID-19. The rearrangement uses TRBV7-4 and TRBJ1-1, with 9 nucleotides matching TRBD1. The sequenced material came from CD4+ T cells from blood, cultured in vitro. CDR3 sequence reads: CASSLGCGQGRDTEAFF. As DNA, the CDR3 is TGTGCCAGCAGCTTAGGGTGTGGACAGGGGCGGGACACTGAAGCTTTCTTT.